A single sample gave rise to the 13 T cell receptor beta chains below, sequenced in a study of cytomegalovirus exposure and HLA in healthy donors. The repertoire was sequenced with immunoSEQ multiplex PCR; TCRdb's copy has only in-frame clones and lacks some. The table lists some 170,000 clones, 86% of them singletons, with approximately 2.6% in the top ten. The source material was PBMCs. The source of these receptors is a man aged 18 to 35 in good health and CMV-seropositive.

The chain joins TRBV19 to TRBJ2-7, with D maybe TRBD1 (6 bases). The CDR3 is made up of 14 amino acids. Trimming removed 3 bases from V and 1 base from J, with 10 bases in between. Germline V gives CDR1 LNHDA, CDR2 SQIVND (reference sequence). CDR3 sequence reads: CASSINRVSYEQYF. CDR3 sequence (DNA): TGTGCCAGTAGTATCAACAGGGTTTCCTACGAGCAGTACTTC.

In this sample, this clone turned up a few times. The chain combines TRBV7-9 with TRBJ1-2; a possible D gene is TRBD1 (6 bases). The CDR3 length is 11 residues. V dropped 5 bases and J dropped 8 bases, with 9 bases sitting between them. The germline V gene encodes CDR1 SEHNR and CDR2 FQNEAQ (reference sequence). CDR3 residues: CASSLGAGYTF. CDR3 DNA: TGTGCCAGCAGCCTGGGGGCAGGCTACACCTTC. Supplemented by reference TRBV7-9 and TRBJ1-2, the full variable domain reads DTGVSQNPRHKITKRGQNVTFRCDPISEHNRLYWYRQTLGQGPEFLTYFQNEAQLEKSRLLSDRFSAERPKGSFSTLEIQRTEQGDSAMYLCASSLGAGYTFGSGTRLTVV.

Here the CDR3 DNA reads TGTGCCAGCAGCCTCAACGACAGGGGGAACTACGAGCAGTACTTC. Translating gives CASSLNDRGNYEQYF. V usage is TRBV11-3 and J usage is TRBJ2-7; 9 bases map to TRBD1. This CDR3 has 15 amino acids. J gave up 3 bases and V 5 bases, and 8 bases lay outside the gene matches. Germline assignment: CDR1 SGHNT and CDR2 YENEEA.

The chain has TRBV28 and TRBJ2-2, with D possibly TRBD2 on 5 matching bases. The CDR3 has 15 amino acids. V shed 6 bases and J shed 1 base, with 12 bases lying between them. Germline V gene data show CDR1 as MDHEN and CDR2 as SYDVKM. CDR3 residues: CASSPQLGNTGELFF. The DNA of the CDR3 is TGTGCCAGCAGCCCCCAACTAGGGAACACCGGGGAGCTGTTTTTT.

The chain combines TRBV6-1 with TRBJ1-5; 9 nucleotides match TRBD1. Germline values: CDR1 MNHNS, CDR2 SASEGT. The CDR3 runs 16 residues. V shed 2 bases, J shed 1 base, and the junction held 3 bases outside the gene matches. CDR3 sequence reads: CASSEWDRASNQPQHF. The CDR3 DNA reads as TGTGCCAGCAGTGAATGGGACAGGGCGAGCAATCAGCCCCAGCATTTT.

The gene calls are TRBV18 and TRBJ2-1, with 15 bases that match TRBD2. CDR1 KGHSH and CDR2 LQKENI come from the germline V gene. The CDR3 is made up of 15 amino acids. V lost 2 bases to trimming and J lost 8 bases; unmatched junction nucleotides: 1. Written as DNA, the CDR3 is TGTGCCAGCTCACCAGGACTAGCGGGAGGGTATGAGCAGTTCTTC. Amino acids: CASSPGLAGGYEQFF.

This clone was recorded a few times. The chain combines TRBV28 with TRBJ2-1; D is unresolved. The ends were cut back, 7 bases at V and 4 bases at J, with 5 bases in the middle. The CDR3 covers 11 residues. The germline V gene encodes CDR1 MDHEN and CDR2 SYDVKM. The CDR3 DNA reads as TGTGCCAGCACCCAATACAATGAGCAGTTCTTC. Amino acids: CASTQYNEQFF.

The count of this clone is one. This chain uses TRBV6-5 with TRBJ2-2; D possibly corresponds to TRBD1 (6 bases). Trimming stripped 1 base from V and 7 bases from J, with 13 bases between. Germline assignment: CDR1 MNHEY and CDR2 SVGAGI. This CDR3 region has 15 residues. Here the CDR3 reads CASSYLTGPLGELFF. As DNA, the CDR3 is TGTGCCAGCAGTTACTTGACAGGACCTCTCGGGGAGCTGTTTTTT.

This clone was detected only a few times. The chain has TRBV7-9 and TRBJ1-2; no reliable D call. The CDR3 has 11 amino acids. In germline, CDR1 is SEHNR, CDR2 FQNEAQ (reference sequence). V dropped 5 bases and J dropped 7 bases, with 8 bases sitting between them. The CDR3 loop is CASSPIVGYTF. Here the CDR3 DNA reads TGTGCCAGCAGCCCCATAGTTGGCTACACCTTC.

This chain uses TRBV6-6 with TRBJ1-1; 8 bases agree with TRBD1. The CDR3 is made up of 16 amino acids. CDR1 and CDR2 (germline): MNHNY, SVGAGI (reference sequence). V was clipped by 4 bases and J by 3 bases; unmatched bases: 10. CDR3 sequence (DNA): TGTGCCAGCAGTTCGCCTACACAGGGGGGGGACACTGAAGCTTTCTTT. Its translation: CASSSPTQGGDTEAFF.

CDR3 residues: CASSVQETQYF. The CDR3 DNA is TGCGCCAGCAGCGTACAAGAGACCCAGTACTTC. The rearrangement joins TRBV5-1 to TRBJ2-5; D gene uncertain. This CDR3 comprises 11 residues. Trimming shortened V by 4 bases and J by 2 bases, and 3 bases separated the two germline ends. Germline loops: CDR1 SGHRS, CDR2 YFSETQ.

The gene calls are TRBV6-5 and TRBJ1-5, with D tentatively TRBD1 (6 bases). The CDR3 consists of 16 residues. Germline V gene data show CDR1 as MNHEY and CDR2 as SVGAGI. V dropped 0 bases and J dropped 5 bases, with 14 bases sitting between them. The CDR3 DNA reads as TGTGCCAGCAGTTACTCGAATACCGGGGGGCATCAGCCCCAGCATTTT. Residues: CASSYSNTGGHQPQHF.

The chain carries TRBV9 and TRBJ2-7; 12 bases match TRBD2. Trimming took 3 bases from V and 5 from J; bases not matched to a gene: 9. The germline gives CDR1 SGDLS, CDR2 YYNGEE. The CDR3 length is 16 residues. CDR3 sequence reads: CASSATGTSGLNEQYF. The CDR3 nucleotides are TGTGCCAGCAGCGCTACCGGGACTAGCGGGTTGAACGAGCAGTACTTC.